This T cell receptor beta chain was observed in a study of CD8 T cells in ankylosing spondylitis. Findings of the study overall: Roughly eight highly homologous variants made up a TCR beta motif that seemed to typify ankylosing spondylitis blood.

Using its own MiXCR run on the 5' RACE reads, TCRdb lists one record per CDR3 protein. The sample has roughly 450,000 distinct CDR3 sequences; roughly a quarter are singletons. Germline lookup yields CDR1 MNHNS and CDR2 SASEGT. V lost 6 bases and J lost 5; bases outside the gene matches: 8. CDR3 length: 14 amino acids. This clonotype was recorded a few times. The antigen is undetermined. This clonotype was obtained from a male donor with ankylosing spondylitis. Sequencing used blood, either unsorted or a sorted T cell fraction (not recorded which). The chain carries TRBV6-1 and TRBJ2-5; 8 bases agree with TRBD1. CDR3 DNA sequence: TGTGCCAGCAGCGCAGGGGGCGCGGGGGAGACCCAGTACTTC. Protein product: CASSAGGAGETQYF.